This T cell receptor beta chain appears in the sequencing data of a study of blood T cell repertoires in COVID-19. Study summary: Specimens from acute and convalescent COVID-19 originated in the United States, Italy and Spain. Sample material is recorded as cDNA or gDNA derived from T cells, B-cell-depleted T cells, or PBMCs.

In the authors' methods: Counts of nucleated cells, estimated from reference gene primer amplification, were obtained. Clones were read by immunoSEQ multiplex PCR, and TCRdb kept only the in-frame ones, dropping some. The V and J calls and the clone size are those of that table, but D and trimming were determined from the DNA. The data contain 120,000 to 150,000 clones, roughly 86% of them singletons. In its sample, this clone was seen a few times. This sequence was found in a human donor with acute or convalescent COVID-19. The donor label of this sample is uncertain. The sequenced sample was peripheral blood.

This CDR3 is CASRLAFTDTQYF. CDR3 DNA: TGCGCCAGCAGGCTAGCGTTTACAGATACGCAGTATTTT. The genes are TRBV5-1 and TRBJ2-3; the D gene is possibly TRBD2 (6 bases). Germline CDR1 reads SGHRS; CDR2 reads YFSETQ. The CDR3 spans 13 residues. The V end lost 5 bases, the J end lost 3 bases, and 10 bases lay between the germline ends.